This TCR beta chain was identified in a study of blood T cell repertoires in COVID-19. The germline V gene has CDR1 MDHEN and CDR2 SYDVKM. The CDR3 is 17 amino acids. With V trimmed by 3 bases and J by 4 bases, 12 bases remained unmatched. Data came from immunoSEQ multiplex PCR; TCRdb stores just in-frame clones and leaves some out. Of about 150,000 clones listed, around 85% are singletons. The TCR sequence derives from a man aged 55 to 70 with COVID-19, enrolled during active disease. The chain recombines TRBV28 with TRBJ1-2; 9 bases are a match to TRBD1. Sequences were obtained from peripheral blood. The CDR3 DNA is TGTGCCAGCAGTTTTTTGGGTAAACAGACAGGGGGCTATGGCTACACCTTC. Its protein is CASSFLGKQTGGYGYTF.